The present T cell receptor beta chain was sequenced within a study of blood T cell repertoires in COVID-19. Study-wide background: The origin of the acute and convalescent COVID-19 samples was the United States, Italy and Spain. T cells, B-cell-depleted T cells, or PBMCs supplied cDNA or gDNA.

The authors' processing: Reference gene primer amplification in the assay estimated nucleated cell counts. Sequencing used immunoSEQ multiplex PCR; TCRdb keeps in-frame clones, though not all of them. V, J and clone size reflect that table, while D and trimming were determined from the DNA. Among 100,000 to 120,000 clones listed, 70% to 90% were seen once. Germline-derived CDR1 and CDR2 are LNHDA and SQIVND (reference sequence). V lost 1 base to trimming and J lost 7 bases, with 8 bases between them. This CDR3 spans 14 amino acids. The source is a woman in her forties or fifties with acute or convalescent COVID-19. The sequenced sample was peripheral blood. The V gene is TRBV19, the J gene TRBJ1-6; weak D call: TRBD1 (6 bases). CDR3 loop: CASSIADRNSPLHF. For the CDR3, the DNA is TGTGCCAGTAGTATAGCGGACAGAAATTCACCCCTCCACTTT.